Shown below are 21 T cell receptor beta chains from a single sample sequenced in a study of spatial heterogeneity in lung cancer. Each CDR3 protein is one row after TCRdb ran MiXCR on the 5' RACE reads. Among about 92,000 distinct CDR3 sequences listed, about an eighth were seen once. Time point defined: sample taken at primary tumor resection. Sequencing covered unsorted whole RNA taken from tumor, nontumor lung or frozen PBMC. The sample in question was PBMCs, obtained at surgery. The source is a male donor with early-stage non-small cell lung cancer.

To note about this clonotype: One junction end disagrees with the germline gene, perhaps due to a read error. The gene calls are TRBV6-2 or TRBV6-3 and TRBJ1-5; D gene ambiguous. Germline loops: CDR1 MNHEY, CDR2 SVGEGT. This CDR3 contains 15 residues. For the CDR3, the DNA is TGTGCCAGCAGTTCCTATTCAGGTAACAATCAGCCTCAGCATTTT. Its translation is CASSSYSGNNQPQHF.

The chain is built from TRBV7-6 and TRBJ2-3; no firm D call. V lost 8 bases and J 1 base, leaving 13 bases between the germline ends. This CDR3 comprises 14 residues. Germline values: CDR1 SGHVS, CDR2 FNYEAQ. The CDR3 coding sequence is TGTGCCAGCCGACTCATAGGTGGCACAGATACGCAGTATTTT. It specifies CASRLIGGTDTQYF.

In this sample, this clonotype turned up many times. The J gene is TRBJ2-1, the V gene TRBV12-3 or TRBV12-4; unclear D gene. Trimming took off 2 bases at V and 8 bases at J, with 10 bases between the two ends. This CDR3 has 13 amino acids. CDR3 sequence (DNA): TGTGCCAGCAGTTTACTGGGAAGGCATGAGCAGTTCTTC. It specifies CASSLLGRHEQFF.

This clonotype was picked up a small number of times. The chain joins TRBV5-1 to TRBJ2-2; possibly TRBD1 for D (5 bases). V lost 0 bases to trimming and J lost 4 bases, with 10 bases between them. The CDR3 is 15 residues long. Germline-derived CDR1 and CDR2 are SGHRS and YFSETQ. DNA for the CDR3: TGCGCCAGCAGCTTGGAGCAGGGCGGCACCGGGGAGCTGTTTTTT. Amino acid sequence: CASSLEQGGTGELFF.

This clonotype appeared many times. CDR3 bases: TGCAGTGCGGTACAGGGGCGCTGGACTGAAGCTTTCTTT. Protein: CSAVQGRWTEAFF. This sequence joins TRBV20-1 and TRBJ1-1; the match to TRBD1 covers 7 bases. In germline, CDR1 is DFQATT, CDR2 SNEGSKA (reference sequence). The CDR3 runs to 13 residues. Trimming removed 6 bases from V and 5 bases from J; junction bases left unmatched: 9.

The chain joins TRBV6-1 to TRBJ2-3; no firm D call. This CDR3 has 13 amino acids. Looked up from germline, CDR1 is MNHNS and CDR2 is SASEGT. V lost 0 bases and J lost 6, with 7 bases in between. The CDR3 DNA is TGTGCCAGCAGTGAAGCGAAGAGGGATACGCAGTATTTT. Translation: CASSEAKRDTQYF.

This clonotype was found a few times. The chain combines TRBV30 with TRBJ1-1; D remains unclear. The V end was cut by 7 bases, the J end by 0 bases, with 12 bases between. Per germline, CDR1 GTSNPN and CDR2 SVGIG (reference sequence). The CDR3 is 13 amino acids. The CDR3 DNA reads TGTGCCTTCAATCGGAGACTGAACACTGAAGCTTTCTTT. It yields the protein CAFNRRLNTEAFF.

The table lists this clonotype with a few counts. The chain has TRBV13 and TRBJ2-7; 11 bases are shared with TRBD1. The CDR3 loop spans 15 amino acids. Germline V gives CDR1 PRHDT, CDR2 FYEKMQ (reference sequence). The junction had 3 bases not matched to a gene; V was cut back by 3 bases and J by 2 bases. The CDR3 DNA is TGTGCCAGCAGCTTCCAGGGACAGGGGGCCTACGAGCAGTACTTC. It translates to CASSFQGQGAYEQYF. Supplemented by reference TRBV13 and TRBJ2-7, the full variable domain reads AAGVIQSPRHLIKEKRETATLKCYPIPRHDTVYWYQQGPGQDPQFLISFYEKMQSDKGSIPDRFSAQQFSDYHSELNMSSLELGDSALYFCASSFQGQGAYEQYFGPGTRLTVT.

This clonotype was observed many times. CDR3 DNA: TGCAGCGTGGGGACAGGGTTTGAGGAGACCCAGTACTTC. It translates to CSVGTGFEETQYF. This chain links TRBV29-1 with TRBJ2-5; TRBD1 matches 9 bases. Germline V gene sequence: CDR1 SQVTM, CDR2 ANQGSEA. The junction had 7 bases not matched to a gene; V was cut back by 6 bases and J by 5 bases. CDR3 length: 13 amino acids.

This clonotype was recorded at least ten times. This rearrangement joins TRBV29-1 to TRBJ1-1; D is ambiguous. Germline V lookup: CDR1 SQVTM, CDR2 ANQGSEA. The germline V and J ends were trimmed by 6 bases and 1 base, with 12 bases remaining between them. This CDR3 comprises 13 residues. The CDR3 here is CSVFHWENTEAFF. The CDR3 region has the DNA TGCAGCGTGTTCCATTGGGAGAACACTGAAGCTTTCTTT.

In this sample, this clonotype turned up a few times. The V call is TRBV28, the J call TRBJ2-5; 10 positions agree with TRBD2. The CDR3 totals 12 residues. The V gene's germline CDR1 is MDHEN and CDR2 SYDVKM. J was trimmed by 11 bases and V by 6 bases; bases with no gene match: 6. CDR3 sequence (DNA): TGTGCCAGCAGACCTAGCGGGGGCCCTCAGTACTTC. It encodes CASRPSGGPQYF.

This clonotype has just a few counts. The chain recombines TRBV7-9 with TRBJ2-7, with a possible D match to TRBD1 (6 bases). The CDR3 has 14 residues. V lost 3 bases and J 7 bases, leaving 16 bases between the germline ends. Germline V gene lookup returns CDR1 SEHNR and CDR2 FQNEAQ (reference sequence). The CDR3, as DNA: TGTGCCAGCAGCTTTCAGGGCGCAAGGGGGGAGCAGTACTTC. This sequence encodes CASSFQGARGEQYF.

This clonotype has ten or more counts. The chain joins TRBV14 to TRBJ2-7; TRBD2 matches 14 bases. The germline V gene has CDR1 SGHDN and CDR2 FVKESK. The CDR3 runs to 16 residues. J gave up 6 bases and V 2 bases, and 6 bases lay outside the gene matches. The DNA for the CDR3 is TGTGCCAGCAGCCAAAGGCGACTAGCGGGAGGGTCCGAGCAGTACTTC. This gives the protein CASSQRRLAGGSEQYF.

This clonotype was picked up a small number of times. This chain connects TRBV7-8 to TRBJ2-7, with 7 nucleotides matching TRBD1. J gave up 2 bases and V 1 base, and 8 bases lay outside the gene matches. Germline lookup yields CDR1 SGHVS and CDR2 FQNEAQ. The CDR3 loop spans 16 amino acids. Written as DNA, the CDR3 is TGTGCCAGCAGCTTAGGCATCCGGGACAGTGCCTACGAGCAGTACTTC. Its translation: CASSLGIRDSAYEQYF.

This clonotype came up a few times. The chain uses TRBV20-1 and TRBJ1-2; D is possibly TRBD1 (6 bases). CDR1 is DFQATT and CDR2 is SNEGSKA in the germline V gene (reference sequence). Trimming pared 0 bases from V and 8 bases from J, leaving 16 bases between. There are 14 residues in the CDR3. CDR3 sequence reads: CSARDQQGNGGYTF. CDR3 sequence (DNA): TGCAGTGCTAGAGATCAACAGGGAAACGGCGGCTACACCTTC.

The V call is TRBV5-1, the J call TRBJ2-5, with 7 bases lining up with TRBD2. With 4 bases clipped from V and 2 bases from J, the junction kept 5 bases outside the gene matches. Germline loops: CDR1 SGHRS, CDR2 YFSETQ. The CDR3 has 14 residues. The chain's CDR3 is CASSGGGGQETQYF. CDR3 sequence (DNA): TGCGCCAGCAGCGGAGGCGGGGGACAAGAGACCCAGTACTTC. Complete variable domain (other parts from reference TRBV5-1 and TRBJ2-5): KAGVTQTPRYLIKTRGQQVTLSCSPISGHRSVSWYQQTPGQGLQFLFEYFSETQRNKGNFPGRFSGRQFSNSRSEMNVSTLELGDSALYLCASSGGGGQETQYFGPGTRLLVL.

The chain joins TRBV12-3 or TRBV12-4 to TRBJ1-3; 9 bases map to TRBD1. The junction had 1 base not matched to a gene; V was cut back by 2 bases and J by 2 bases. The CDR3 length is 15 residues. CDR3 nucleotides: TGTGCCAGCAGTTTAACAGGGGGCACTGGAAACACCATATATTTT. It encodes CASSLTGGTGNTIYF.

The rearrangement uses TRBV7-2 and TRBJ2-5; D may be TRBD1 or TRBD2 (5 bases each). Germline values: CDR1 SGHTA, CDR2 FQGNSA. This CDR3 comprises 13 residues. Trimming removed 4 bases from V and 13 bases from J, with 19 bases in between. CDR3 sequence: CASSSGTGRLWYF. As DNA, the CDR3 is TGTGCCAGCAGCTCGGGGACCGGACGGTTATGGTACTTC.

The chain uses TRBV30 and TRBJ1-4, with 7 bases aligning to TRBD1. From germline, CDR1 is GTSNPN and CDR2 SVGIG (reference sequence). The CDR3 has 12 amino acids. V gave up 0 bases and J gave up 15 bases; unmatched junction bases: 7. CDR3: CAWSVLGQSVFF. In nucleotides, the CDR3 is TGTGCCTGGAGTGTACTGGGACAGTCGGTGTTTTTT.

The CDR3, as DNA: TGTGCCAGCAGTCCCCAGCTAGCGGGAGGAACGAATGAGCAGTTCTTC. Translating gives CASSPQLAGGTNEQFF. The V call is TRBV6-2 or TRBV6-3, the J call TRBJ2-1, with 11 bases fitting TRBD2. Germline CDR1 is MNHEY and CDR2 is SVGEGT. Losses at the gene ends were 5 bases for V and 7 bases for J; bases not matched to a gene: 10. The CDR3 is 16 residues long.

This chain uses TRBV30 with TRBJ1-5; D not resolved. The length of the CDR3 is 14 residues. The V end was cut by 0 bases, the J end by 0 bases, with 6 bases between. Germline-derived CDR1 and CDR2 are GTSNPN and SVGIG (reference sequence). The CDR3: CAWSVLDSNQPQHF. The CDR3, as DNA: TGTGCCTGGAGTGTATTAGATAGCAATCAGCCCCAGCATTTT.